This T cell receptor (beta chain) came from a study of molecular identifiers for immune sequencing clone quantification. Bulk TCR library preparation followed previously described methods with listed TCR primers. TCRdb called the PCR reads again in MiXCR, with one record for every CDR3 protein. The table includes over 600,000 distinct CDR3 sequences, approximately 20% detected once. When naive CD8 T cells were sorted, they were gated as CD8+CD4-CCR7+CD45RA+. V was pared by 5 bases and J by 0 bases, with 8 bases between. The CDR3 contains 13 residues. Germline V CDR1 and CDR2: SQVTM, ANQGSEA. To note about this clonotype: Its antigen is unknown. A read error may explain this, as a much larger clone is one base away.

Study results and caveats: Highly expanded clone sizes could be underestimated by identical TCR molecules that share a barcode.

Sequenced input: naive CD8+ T cells from blood, with Jurkat cell RNA spiked in. Regarding subset: FACS-sorted CD8+CD4-CCR7+CD45RA+ naive T cells. The rearrangement joins TRBV29-1 to TRBJ1-3, with a possible D match to TRBD1 (5 bases). This sequence was found in a human donor in good health. Some libraries in this study had Jurkat cell RNA spiked in. This CDR3 is CSVFGGSGNTIYF. CDR3 DNA: TGCAGCGTTTTCGGGGGCTCTGGAAACACCATATATTTT.